This T cell receptor (beta chain) stems from a study of beta chain features in type 1 diabetes. General observations from the study: cDNA-based reads could over-represent cells with high TCR expression. TCRB repertoires of naive, central memory and Treg cells appeared more similar among patients than among healthy donors.

In regard to this clone: Its antigen is unidentified.

Sequencing targeted expressed TCRB transcripts, as all isolated RNA had been reverse transcribed. Sequenced by immunoSEQ multiplex PCR; TCRdb stores in-frame clones only, minus some. The table lists 850,000 to 900,000 clones, 15% to 20% of them singletons, with 0.02% to 0.03% in the top ten. The sequencing sample was made of naive CD4+ T cells from blood. The TCR comes from a woman aged 18 to 35 in good health.

The CDR3 is CASSQPGTGRYGYTF. The CDR3 region has the DNA TGCGCCAGCAGCCAACCCGGGACAGGGCGGTATGGCTACACCTTC. The chain couples TRBV4-1 to TRBJ1-2, with 9 bases that match TRBD1. CDR1 and CDR2 (germline): MGHRA, YSYEKL. The V gene end was trimmed by 2 bases and the J gene end by 5 bases; junction bases not matched to a gene: 6. The CDR3 contains 15 residues.